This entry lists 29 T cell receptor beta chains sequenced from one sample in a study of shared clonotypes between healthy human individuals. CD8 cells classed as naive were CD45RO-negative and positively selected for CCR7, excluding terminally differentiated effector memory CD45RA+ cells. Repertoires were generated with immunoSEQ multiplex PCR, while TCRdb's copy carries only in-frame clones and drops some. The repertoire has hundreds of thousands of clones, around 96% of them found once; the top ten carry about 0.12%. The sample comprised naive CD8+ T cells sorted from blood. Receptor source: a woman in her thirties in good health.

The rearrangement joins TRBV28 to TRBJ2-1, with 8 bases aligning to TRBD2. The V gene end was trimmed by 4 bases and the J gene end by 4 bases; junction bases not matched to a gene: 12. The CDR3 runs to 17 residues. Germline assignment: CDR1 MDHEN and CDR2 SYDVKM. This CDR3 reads CASSWSYSSGSYNEQFF. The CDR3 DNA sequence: TGTGCCAGCAGTTGGTCGTATTCGAGCGGGAGTTACAATGAGCAGTTCTTC.

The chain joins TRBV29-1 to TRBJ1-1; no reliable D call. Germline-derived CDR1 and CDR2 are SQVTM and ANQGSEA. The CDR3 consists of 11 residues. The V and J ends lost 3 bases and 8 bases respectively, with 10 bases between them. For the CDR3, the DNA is TGCAGCGTTGAGGCACTCCTCGAAGCTTTCTTT. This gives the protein CSVEALLEAFF.

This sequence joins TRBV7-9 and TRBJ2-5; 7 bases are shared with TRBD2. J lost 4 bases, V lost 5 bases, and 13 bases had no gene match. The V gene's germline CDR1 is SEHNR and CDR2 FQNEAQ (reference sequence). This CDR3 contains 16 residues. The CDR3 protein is CASSRLAGTAVETQYF. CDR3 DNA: TGTGCCAGCAGCCGACTAGCAGGAACAGCTGTAGAGACCCAGTACTTC. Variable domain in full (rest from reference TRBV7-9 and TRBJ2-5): DTGVSQNPRHKITKRGQNVTFRCDPISEHNRLYWYRQTLGQGPEFLTYFQNEAQLEKSRLLSDRFSAERPKGSFSTLEIQRTEQGDSAMYLCASSRLAGTAVETQYFGPGTRLLVL.

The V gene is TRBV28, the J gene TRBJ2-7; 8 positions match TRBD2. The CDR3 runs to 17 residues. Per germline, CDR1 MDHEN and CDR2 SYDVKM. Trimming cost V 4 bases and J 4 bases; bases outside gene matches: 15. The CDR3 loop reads CASSSGLESGSPYEQYF. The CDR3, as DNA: TGTGCCAGCAGTTCTGGACTGGAAAGCGGGAGCCCGTACGAGCAGTACTTC.

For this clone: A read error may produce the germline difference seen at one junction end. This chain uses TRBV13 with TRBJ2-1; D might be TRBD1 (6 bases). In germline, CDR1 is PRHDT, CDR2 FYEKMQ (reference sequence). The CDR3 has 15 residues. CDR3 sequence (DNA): TGTGCTAGCAGCTCAGACAGGTGGTCCTACAATGAGCAGTTCTTC. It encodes CASSSDRWSYNEQFF.

The CDR3 nucleotides read TGTGCCAGCAGCGTAGAACAGTCCGGTGAGCAGTTCTTC. Translating it yields CASSVEQSGEQFF. This sequence joins TRBV9 and TRBJ2-1, with unresolved D. Germline-derived CDR1 and CDR2 are SGDLS and YYNGEE. CDR3 size: 13 residues. The ends were cut back, 0 bases at V and 9 bases at J, with 10 bases in the middle. Together with reference TRBV9 and TRBJ2-1, the CDR3 gives the full variable domain: DSGVTQTPKHLITATGQRVTLRCSPRSGDLSVYWYQQSLDQGLQFLIQYYNGEERAKGNILERFSAQQFPDLHSELNLSSLELGDSALYFCASSVEQSGEQFFGPGTRLTVL.

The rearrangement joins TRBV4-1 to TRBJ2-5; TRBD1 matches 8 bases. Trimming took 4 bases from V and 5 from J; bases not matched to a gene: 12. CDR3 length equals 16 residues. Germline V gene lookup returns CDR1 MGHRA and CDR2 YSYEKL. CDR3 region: CASSRVWTGFRETQYF. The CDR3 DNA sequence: TGCGCCAGCAGCCGCGTATGGACAGGGTTTCGGGAGACCCAGTACTTC.

The CDR3 region has the DNA TGTGCCAGCAGTTTATCGAGAGGGACTAGTATTAACGAGCAGTACTTC. As protein: CASSLSRGTSINEQYF. This rearrangement joins TRBV27 to TRBJ2-7; 8 nucleotides match TRBD2. The CDR3 runs to 16 residues. Germline V lookup: CDR1 MNHEY, CDR2 SMNVEV (reference sequence). Unmatched junction bases numbered 9, after V lost 0 bases and J lost 5 bases.

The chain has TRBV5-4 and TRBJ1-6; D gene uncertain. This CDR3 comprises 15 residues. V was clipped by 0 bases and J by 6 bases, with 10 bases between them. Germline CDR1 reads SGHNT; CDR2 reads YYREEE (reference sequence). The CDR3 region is CASSLDGVANSPLHF. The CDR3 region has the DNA TGTGCCAGCAGCTTGGATGGGGTTGCTAATTCACCCCTCCACTTT.

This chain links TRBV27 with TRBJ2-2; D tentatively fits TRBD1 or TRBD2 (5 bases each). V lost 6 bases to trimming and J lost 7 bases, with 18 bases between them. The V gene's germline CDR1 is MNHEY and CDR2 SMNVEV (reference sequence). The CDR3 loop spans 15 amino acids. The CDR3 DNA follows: TGTGCCAGCAGGCTCCCTGGGGGACGAAGCGGGGAGCTGTTTTTT. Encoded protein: CASRLPGGRSGELFF.

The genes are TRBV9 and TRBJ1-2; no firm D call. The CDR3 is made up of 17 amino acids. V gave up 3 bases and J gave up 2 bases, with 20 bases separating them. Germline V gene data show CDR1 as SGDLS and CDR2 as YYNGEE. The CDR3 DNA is TGTGCCAGCAGCGCGAGCCCCGGATTAAACAGAAACTATGGCTACACCTTC. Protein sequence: CASSASPGLNRNYGYTF.

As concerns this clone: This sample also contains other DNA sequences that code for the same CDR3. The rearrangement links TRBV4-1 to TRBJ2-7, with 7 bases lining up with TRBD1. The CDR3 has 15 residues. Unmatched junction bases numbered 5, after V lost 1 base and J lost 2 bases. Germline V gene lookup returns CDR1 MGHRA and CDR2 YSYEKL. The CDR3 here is CASSQGTGVAYEQYF. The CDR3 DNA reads TGCGCCAGCAGCCAAGGAACAGGGGTTGCCTACGAGCAGTACTTC.

The CDR3 region is CASSFGTSFAYEQYF. The CDR3 bases are TGTGCCAGCAGCTTCGGGACTTCATTCGCCTACGAGCAGTACTTC. The chain links TRBV27 to TRBJ2-7; TRBD2 is a possible D gene (6 bases). Germline loops: CDR1 MNHEY, CDR2 SMNVEV (reference sequence). The CDR3 is 15 residues long. V dropped 6 bases and J dropped 2 bases, with 17 bases sitting between them.

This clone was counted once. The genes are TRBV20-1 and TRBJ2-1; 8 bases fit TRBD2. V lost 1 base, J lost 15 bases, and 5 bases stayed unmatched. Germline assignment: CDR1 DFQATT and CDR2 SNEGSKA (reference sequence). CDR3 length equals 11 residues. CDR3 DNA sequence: TGCAGTGCTAGAGTAAGCGGGAGATGGTTCTTC. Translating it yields CSARVSGRWFF.

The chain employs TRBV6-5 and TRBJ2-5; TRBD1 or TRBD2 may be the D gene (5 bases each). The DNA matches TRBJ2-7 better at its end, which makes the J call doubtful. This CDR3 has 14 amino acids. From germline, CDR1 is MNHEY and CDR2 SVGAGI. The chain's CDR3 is CASSFRQWRDEQYF. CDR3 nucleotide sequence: TGTGCCAGCAGTTTCCGACAGTGGCGGGACGAGCAGTACTTC.

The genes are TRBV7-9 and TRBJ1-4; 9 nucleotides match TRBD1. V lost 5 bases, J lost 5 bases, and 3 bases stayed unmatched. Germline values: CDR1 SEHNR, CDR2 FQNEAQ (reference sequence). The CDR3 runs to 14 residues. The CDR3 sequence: CASSGTGINEKLFF. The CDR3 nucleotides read TGTGCCAGCAGCGGGACAGGGATCAATGAAAAACTGTTTTTT.

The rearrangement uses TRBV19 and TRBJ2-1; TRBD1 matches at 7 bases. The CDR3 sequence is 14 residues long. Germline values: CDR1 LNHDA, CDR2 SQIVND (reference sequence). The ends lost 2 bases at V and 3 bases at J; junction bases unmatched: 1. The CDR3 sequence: CASSIRDSYNEQFF. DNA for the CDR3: TGTGCCAGTAGTATACGGGACAGCTACAATGAGCAGTTCTTC.

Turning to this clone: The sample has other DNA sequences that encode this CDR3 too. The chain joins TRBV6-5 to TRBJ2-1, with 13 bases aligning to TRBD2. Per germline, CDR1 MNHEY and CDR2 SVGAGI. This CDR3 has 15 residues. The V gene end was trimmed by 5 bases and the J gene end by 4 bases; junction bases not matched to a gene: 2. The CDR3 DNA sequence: TGTGCCAGCAGTCTACTAGCGGGAGGGTACAATGAGCAGTTCTTC. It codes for CASSLLAGGYNEQFF.

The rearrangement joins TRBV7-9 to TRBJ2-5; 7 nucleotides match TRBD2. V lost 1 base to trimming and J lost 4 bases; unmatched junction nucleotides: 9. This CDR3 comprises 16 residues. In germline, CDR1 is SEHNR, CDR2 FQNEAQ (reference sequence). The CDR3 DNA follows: TGTGCCAGCAGCTTAGTTCGAACGGGGGAGGGAGAGACCCAGTACTTC. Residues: CASSLVRTGEGETQYF. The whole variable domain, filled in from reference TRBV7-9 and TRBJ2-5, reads DTGVSQNPRHKITKRGQNVTFRCDPISEHNRLYWYRQTLGQGPEFLTYFQNEAQLEKSRLLSDRFSAERPKGSFSTLEIQRTEQGDSAMYLCASSLVRTGEGETQYFGPGTRLLVL.

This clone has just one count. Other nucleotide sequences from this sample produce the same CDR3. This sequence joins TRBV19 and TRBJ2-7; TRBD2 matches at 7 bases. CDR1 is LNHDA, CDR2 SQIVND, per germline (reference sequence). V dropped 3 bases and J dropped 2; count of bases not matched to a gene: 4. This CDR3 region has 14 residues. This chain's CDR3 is CASSIGRGAYEQYF. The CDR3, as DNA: TGTGCCAGTAGTATCGGCCGGGGGGCCTACGAGCAGTACTTC.

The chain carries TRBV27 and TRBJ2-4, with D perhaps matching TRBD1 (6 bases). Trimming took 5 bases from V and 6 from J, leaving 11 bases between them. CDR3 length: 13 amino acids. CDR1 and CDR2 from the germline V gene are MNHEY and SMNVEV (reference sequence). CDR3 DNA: TGTGCCAGCAGTGAAATACAGGGAAACATTCAGTACTTC. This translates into CASSEIQGNIQYF.

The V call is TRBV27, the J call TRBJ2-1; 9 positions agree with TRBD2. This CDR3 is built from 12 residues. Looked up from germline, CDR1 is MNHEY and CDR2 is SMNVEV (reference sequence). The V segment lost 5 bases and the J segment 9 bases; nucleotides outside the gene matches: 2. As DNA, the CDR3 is TGTGCCAGCAGTGGGACTAGCAGTGAGCAGTTCTTC. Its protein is CASSGTSSEQFF.

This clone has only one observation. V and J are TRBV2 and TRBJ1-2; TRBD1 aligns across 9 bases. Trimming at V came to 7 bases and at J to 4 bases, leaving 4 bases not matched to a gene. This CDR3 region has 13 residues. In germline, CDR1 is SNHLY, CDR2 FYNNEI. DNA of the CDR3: TGTGCCAGCACCGGACAGGGGATCTATGGCTACACCTTC. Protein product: CASTGQGIYGYTF. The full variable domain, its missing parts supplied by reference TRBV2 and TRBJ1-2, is EPEVTQTPSHQVTQMGQEVILRCVPISNHLYFYWYRQILGQKVEFLVSFYNNEISEKSEIFDDQFSVERPDGSNFTLKIRSTKLEDSAMYFCASTGQGIYGYTFGSGTRLTVV.

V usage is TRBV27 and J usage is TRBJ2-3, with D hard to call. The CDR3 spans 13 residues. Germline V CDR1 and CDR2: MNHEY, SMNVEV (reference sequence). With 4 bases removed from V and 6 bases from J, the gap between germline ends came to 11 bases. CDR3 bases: TGTGCCAGCAGTTCATACCTTCCGGATACGCAGTATTTT. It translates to CASSSYLPDTQYF.

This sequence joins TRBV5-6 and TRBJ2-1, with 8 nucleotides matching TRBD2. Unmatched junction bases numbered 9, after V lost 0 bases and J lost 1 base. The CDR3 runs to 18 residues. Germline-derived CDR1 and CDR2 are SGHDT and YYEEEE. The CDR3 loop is CASSLGLANLASYNEQFF. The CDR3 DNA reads TGTGCCAGCAGCTTGGGACTAGCGAATTTAGCTTCCTACAATGAGCAGTTCTTC.

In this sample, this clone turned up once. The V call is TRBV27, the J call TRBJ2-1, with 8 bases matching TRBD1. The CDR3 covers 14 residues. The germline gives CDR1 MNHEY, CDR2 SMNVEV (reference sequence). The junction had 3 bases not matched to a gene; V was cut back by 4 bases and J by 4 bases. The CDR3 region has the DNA TGTGCCAGCAGTTACGACAGGGGTTACAATGAGCAGTTCTTC. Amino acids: CASSYDRGYNEQFF.

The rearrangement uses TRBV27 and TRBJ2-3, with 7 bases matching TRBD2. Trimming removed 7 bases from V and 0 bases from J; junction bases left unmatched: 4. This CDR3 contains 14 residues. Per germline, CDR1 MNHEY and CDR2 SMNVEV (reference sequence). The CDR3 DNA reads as TGTGCCAGCACCCCGGGGGGAAGCACAGATACGCAGTATTTT. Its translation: CASTPGGSTDTQYF.

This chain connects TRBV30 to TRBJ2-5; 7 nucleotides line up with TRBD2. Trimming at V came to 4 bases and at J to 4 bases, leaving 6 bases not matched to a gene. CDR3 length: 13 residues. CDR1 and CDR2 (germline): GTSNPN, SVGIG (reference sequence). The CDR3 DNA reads TGTGCCTGGACGGGGGGTGCCCTAGAGACCCAGTACTTC. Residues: CAWTGGALETQYF.

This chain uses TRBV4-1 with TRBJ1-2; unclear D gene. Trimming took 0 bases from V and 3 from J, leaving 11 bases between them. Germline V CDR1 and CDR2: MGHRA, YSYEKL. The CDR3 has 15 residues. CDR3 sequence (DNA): TGCGCCAGCAGCCAAGACTCTCCCGGATACTATGGCTACACCTTC. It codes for CASSQDSPGYYGYTF.